The T cell receptor beta chain described here comes from a study of metastatic and nonmetastatic thyroid tumors. Study results and limitations: It was reported that TCR beta diversity was significantly higher in malignant thyroid tumors than benign nodules, in blood and tumor.

Patients were all untreated before their thyroid surgery. This clone was seen many times. Its cognate antigen is unknown. Source study methods: Clinicopathological groups differed in CDR3, with these differences serving to build a distant-metastasis classifier for papillary thyroid cancer. TCRdb reassembled clones from the PCR reads with MiXCR. TCRdb, not the authors, supplied the V and J calls. The repertoire consists of approximately 25,000 clones, with 13% occurring once and the leading ten covering over 11%. This TCR was recovered from a female donor with papillary thyroid cancer or a benign thyroid nodule (not recorded which). Some clones in this sample may be carry-over from other donors' samples. Specimen: blood.

The CDR3 sequence is CAWAGVGETQYF. The CDR3 DNA reads TGTGCCTGGGCCGGAGTAGGAGAGACCCAGTACTTC. The V call is TRBV30, the J call TRBJ2-5; D is unclear. The CDR3 runs 12 residues. V gave up 5 bases and J gave up 4 bases, with 11 bases separating them. Germline CDR1 and CDR2: GTSNPN and SVGIG (reference sequence).